These 21 T cell receptor beta chains were sequenced from one sample in a study of vaccination and CD4 T cells after COVID-19. The Oncomine TCR Beta short-read assay was applied to DNA of cultured CD4+ T cells. TCRdb passed the PCR reads through MiXCR, listing each CDR3 protein once. The profile shows roughly 20,000 distinct CDR3 sequences, approximately 28% of them singletons. These receptors' antigens are unknown. As to treatment: approximately 9-day PBMC culture with coronavirus spike peptide pools or control peptides (ViraFEST assay). Sequencing was performed on cultured CD4+ T cells from blood. The origin of the receptors is a human donor with COVID-19.

The gene calls are TRBV11-3 and TRBJ2-2; 7 bases line up with TRBD1. Trimming at V came to 3 bases and at J to 5 bases, leaving 6 bases not matched to a gene. Germline CDR1 reads SGHNT; CDR2 reads YENEEA. The CDR3 totals 15 residues. The CDR3 DNA reads TGTGCCAGCAGCTTCGGGACAGCTATAACCGGGGAGCTGTTTTTT. This translates into CASSFGTAITGELFF.

The V gene is TRBV5-6, the J gene TRBJ1-2; TRBD1 matches at 7 bases. Per germline, CDR1 SGHDT and CDR2 YYEEEE. V lost 0 bases and J lost 0; bases outside the gene matches: 8. The CDR3 spans 17 residues. The CDR3 DNA reads as TGTGCCAGCAGCTTGGCCGTAGGGACAGACACTAACTATGGCTACACCTTC. Translation: CASSLAVGTDTNYGYTF.

The chain carries TRBV30 and TRBJ1-1; TRBD1 matches 8 bases. The CDR3 totals 17 residues. The germline V gene encodes CDR1 GTSNPN and CDR2 SVGIG (reference sequence). J lost 0 bases, V lost 3 bases, and 12 bases had no gene match. This chain's CDR3 is CAWRFQGARDMNTEAFF. Written as DNA, the CDR3 is TGTGCCTGGAGGTTCCAGGGGGCGAGGGACATGAACACTGAAGCTTTCTTT.

This clonotype was detected a few times. This chain joins TRBV7-3 and TRBJ1-1; unclear D gene. V was cut by 10 bases and J by 1 base, with 13 bases left in between. CDR1 SGHTA and CDR2 FQGTGA come from the germline V gene. The CDR3 has 13 amino acids. The CDR3 loop is CATAYERNTEAFF. The CDR3 bases are TGTGCCACCGCGTACGAGAGGAACACTGAAGCTTTCTTT.

The rearrangement links TRBV11-1 to TRBJ1-6; D is unresolved. V shed 2 bases and J shed 10 bases, with 15 bases lying between them. The CDR3 spans 15 residues. The germline gives CDR1 SGHAT, CDR2 FQDESV (reference sequence). In nucleotides, the CDR3 is TGTGCCAGCAGCTTAAGGGCAGAATTGGAATCACCCCTCCACTTT. The encoded protein is CASSLRAELESPLHF. Together with reference TRBV11-1 and TRBJ1-6, the CDR3 gives the full variable domain: EAEVAQSPRYKITEKSQAVAFWCDPISGHATLYWYRQILGQGPELLVQFQDESVVDDSQLPKDRFSAERLKGVDSTLKIQPAELGDSAMYLCASSLRAELESPLHFGNGTRLTVT.

The chain links TRBV12-3 or TRBV12-4 to TRBJ2-7; tentatively, D is TRBD1 (6 bases). The CDR3 extends over 14 amino acids. V was pared by 2 bases and J by 5 bases, with 13 bases between. The CDR3 region has the DNA TGTGCCAGCAGTTTACAGGGGTTGGTCGACGAGCAGTACTTC. Amino acids: CASSLQGLVDEQYF.

In this sample, this clonotype turned up a few times. This chain links TRBV2 with TRBJ2-3; 9 nucleotides line up with TRBD2. Germline V gene data show CDR1 as SNHLY and CDR2 as FYNNEI. The CDR3 runs 17 residues. Germline trimming cut 5 bases from V and 3 bases from J; bases unmatched to any gene: 12. CDR3 in DNA: TGTGCCAGCAGTCCCAGGGGACTAGCCGGCAGGACAGATACGCAGTATTTT. Translating gives CASSPRGLAGRTDTQYF. Together with reference TRBV2 and TRBJ2-3, the CDR3 gives the full variable domain: EPEVTQTPSHQVTQMGQEVILRCVPISNHLYFYWYRQILGQKVEFLVSFYNNEISEKSEIFDDQFSVERPDGSNFTLKIRSTKLEDSAMYFCASSPRGLAGRTDTQYFGPGTRLTVL.

The chain is built from TRBV5-3 and TRBJ1-2, with a tentative D call TRBD1 (5 bases). TRBV5-3 is an ORF, with its function uncertain. CDR3 length: 14 residues. Trimming took 0 bases from V and 4 from J, leaving 10 bases between them. The CDR3 region has the DNA TGTGCCAGAAGCTTGGGGGACGGAAGCTATGGCTACACCTTC. This gives the protein CARSLGDGSYGYTF.

This clonotype showed up just a few times. This sequence joins TRBV6-1 and TRBJ2-6; a weak D match, TRBD2 (6 bases). The CDR3 is made up of 17 amino acids. The germline V and J ends were trimmed by 3 bases and 0 bases, with 12 bases remaining between them. Germline V gene lookup returns CDR1 MNHNS and CDR2 SASEGT. CDR3 protein: CASSETGLSSGANVLTF. The DNA of the CDR3 is TGTGCCAGCAGTGAGACGGGACTTAGCTCTGGGGCCAACGTCCTGACTTTC.

The rearrangement joins TRBV5-1 to TRBJ1-4; 8 positions match TRBD1. CDR1 is SGHRS, CDR2 YFSETQ, per germline. J gave up 8 bases and V 0 bases, and 12 bases lay outside the gene matches. CDR3 size: 17 residues. CDR3 protein: CASSLAMGQARGEKLFF. CDR3 nucleotide sequence: TGCGCCAGCAGCTTGGCCATGGGACAGGCTCGGGGCGAAAAACTGTTTTTT.

This clonotype has a single count. The DNA of the CDR3 is TGCGCCAGCACCCTCGAGGGTGCGACTGAAGCTTTCTTT. This codes for CASTLEGATEAFF. The chain uses TRBV5-1 and TRBJ1-1; D gene unclear. V lost 6 bases and J lost 5, with 14 bases in between. The CDR3 is made up of 13 amino acids. The V gene's germline CDR1 is SGHRS and CDR2 YFSETQ.

This clonotype showed up just a few times. This chain joins TRBV6-1 and TRBJ1-5, with D uncertain. V was shortened by 7 bases and J by 3 bases, with 10 bases between the two germline ends. The CDR3 is 13 amino acids. Germline V gene data show CDR1 as MNHNS and CDR2 as SASEGT. CDR3 nucleotides: TGTGCCAGCACCCCGGGTCCCAATCAGCCCCAGCATTTT. Protein product: CASTPGPNQPQHF.

This chain joins TRBV19 and TRBJ2-3, with D perhaps given as TRBD1 or TRBD2 (5 bases each). The V gene lost 6 bases and the J gene lost 2 bases, with 18 bases spanning the gap. The germline V gene has CDR1 LNHDA and CDR2 SQIVND (reference sequence). This CDR3 contains 16 residues. The CDR3 region has the DNA TGTGCCAGTAGCACGAACCGGGGCGACATCACAGATACGCAGTATTTT. This codes for CASSTNRGDITDTQYF.

The chain employs TRBV4-3 and TRBJ2-3, with 9 nucleotides matching TRBD2. CDR1 and CDR2 (germline): LGHNA, YSLEER. Trimming took 8 bases from V and 7 from J; bases not matched to a gene: 7. The CDR3 runs 13 residues. The DNA of the CDR3 is TGCGCCAGCGGAGAGCGGGGGGCGAATACGCAGTATTTT. It encodes CASGERGANTQYF.

This clonotype was recorded a few times. The V and J genes are TRBV6-1 and TRBJ1-4; D is uncertain. CDR3 size: 16 residues. CDR1 is MNHNS and CDR2 is SASEGT in the germline V gene. Trimming stripped 6 bases from V and 7 bases from J, with 21 bases between. In DNA, the CDR3 is TGTGCCAGCAGGTCAAATCCCTCGGGTCTTAGTGAAAAACTGTTTTTT. Translated, it gives CASRSNPSGLSEKLFF.

The chain employs TRBV6-5 and TRBJ2-7; 8 bases are a match to TRBD1. The germline gives CDR1 MNHEY, CDR2 SVGAGI. The CDR3 consists of 14 residues. The V gene end was trimmed by 2 bases and the J gene end by 4 bases; junction bases not matched to a gene: 4. The CDR3 DNA follows: TGTGCCAGCAGTTACCGGACAGGGTTATACGAGCAGTACTTC. As protein: CASSYRTGLYEQYF.

The genes are TRBV5-6 and TRBJ2-3; TRBD2 matches at 9 bases. This CDR3 comprises 16 residues. Germline trimming cut 3 bases from V and 4 bases from J; bases unmatched to any gene: 9. Germline CDR1 is SGHDT and CDR2 is YYEEEE. The CDR3 region is CASSWGSSGGSDTQYF. DNA of the CDR3: TGTGCCAGCAGCTGGGGGAGTAGCGGGGGATCAGATACGCAGTATTTT.

V usage is TRBV20-1 and J usage is TRBJ1-3; TRBD1 aligns across 8 bases. The germline gives CDR1 DFQATT, CDR2 SNEGSKA (reference sequence). V dropped 6 bases and J dropped 4; count of bases not matched to a gene: 8. The CDR3 runs 14 residues. The CDR3 bases are TGCAGTGCCAGCAGGACAGGGCGGGGAAACACCATATATTTT. This encodes CSASRTGRGNTIYF.

The sample holds a few counts of this clonotype. The chain carries TRBV4-1 and TRBJ1-4; D gene ambiguous. CDR3 length equals 15 residues. The V end was cut by 2 bases, the J end by 5 bases, with 12 bases between. Germline V CDR1 and CDR2: MGHRA, YSYEKL. The CDR3 sequence is CASSQLPGPNEKLFF. The CDR3 DNA is TGCGCCAGCAGCCAACTCCCCGGCCCAAATGAAAAACTGTTTTTT.

J is TRBJ1-4 and V is TRBV12-3 or TRBV12-4; 10 bases line up with TRBD1. This CDR3 region has 14 residues. Unmatched junction bases numbered 4, after V lost 6 bases and J lost 6 bases. The CDR3 DNA reads TGTGCCAGCAGGGAGACAGGGGGCTATGAAAAACTGTTTTTT. Its protein product is CASRETGGYEKLFF.

The chain is built from TRBV20-1 and TRBJ2-1; tentative D call: TRBD2 (5 bases). The V and J ends lost 0 bases and 0 bases respectively, with 15 bases between them. CDR1 and CDR2 from the germline V gene are DFQATT and SNEGSKA (reference sequence). The length of the CDR3 is 17 residues. This chain's CDR3 is CSARDEGGLSSYNEQFF. DNA for the CDR3: TGCAGTGCTAGAGATGAGGGCGGGCTTAGCTCCTACAATGAGCAGTTCTTC.